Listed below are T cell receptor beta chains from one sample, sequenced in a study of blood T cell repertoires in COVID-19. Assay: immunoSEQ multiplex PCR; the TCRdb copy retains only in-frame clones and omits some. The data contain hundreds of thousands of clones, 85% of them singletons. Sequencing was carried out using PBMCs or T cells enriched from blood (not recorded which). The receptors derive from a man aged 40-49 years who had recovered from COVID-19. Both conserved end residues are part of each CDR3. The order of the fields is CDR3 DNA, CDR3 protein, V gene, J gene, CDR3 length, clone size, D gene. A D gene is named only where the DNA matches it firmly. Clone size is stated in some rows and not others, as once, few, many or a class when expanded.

TGTGCCATCAGTCCAGGAACCAACAAGGCCGGGGAGCTGTTTTTT	CAISPGTNKAGELFF	TRBV10-3	TRBJ2-2	15	.	.
TGTGCCAGCAGTTCTCTGAGGGGGGGAAGGAGAAGAAAGCCCCAGCATTTT	CASSSLRGGRRRKPQHF	TRBV28	TRBJ1-5	17	.	.
TGCGCCAGCAGCCCGATTGGGGGACAGGGCGGGAGTGAGCAGTTCTTC	CASSPIGGQGGSEQFF	TRBV4-1	TRBJ2-1	16	.	TRBD1
TGTGCCTGGAGTGTACGGGGGGGAGGGCAAGAGACCCAGTACTTC	CAWSVRGGGQETQYF	TRBV30	TRBJ2-5	15	.	TRBD2
TGTGCCAGCAGTGTAAGACAGATCCTTAATGAAAAACTGTTTTTT	CASSVRQILNEKLFF	TRBV25-1	TRBJ1-4	15	.	.
TGTGCCAGCAGCGGCCCGGGACAGGGTTGCACAGATACGCAGTATTTT	CASSGPGQGCTDTQYF	TRBV21-1	TRBJ2-3	16	.	.
TGTGCCAGCAGCCAAGGGTCAGGGGGCTGGATATCCAACTTGTACGAGCAGTACTTC	CASSQGSGGWISNLYEQYF	TRBV14	TRBJ2-7	19	.	TRBD1
TGTGCCAGCAGGCTCCTAGCGATCGGCACAGATACGCAGTATTTT	CASRLLAIGTDTQYF	TRBV28	TRBJ2-3	15	.	.
TGTGCCAGCAGCTTGACCGGGACAGGGGGGTATGGCTACACCTTC	CASSLTGTGGYGYTF	TRBV7-2	TRBJ1-2	15	once	TRBD1
TGTGCCAGCGGATCAGGGTTAGGAGAGACCCAGTACTTC	CASGSGLGETQYF	TRBV25-1	TRBJ2-5	13	once	.
TGTGCCAGCTCACAGACAGGGTATGCCACCGGGGAGCTGTTTTTT	CASSQTGYATGELFF	TRBV18	TRBJ2-2	15	once	TRBD1
TGTGCCAGTAGTATAGTCGCAGGGACGAACACCGGGGAGCTGTTTTTT	CASSIVAGTNTGELFF	TRBV19	TRBJ2-2	16	.	.
TGCGCCAGCAGCCTATATCGAGCAGGGGGCGGGGAGCTGTTTTTT	CASSLYRAGGGELFF	TRBV4-1	TRBJ2-2	15	.	TRBD1
TGCAGTGCTCCGGGGGGCACTGAAGCTTTCTTT	CSAPGGTEAFF	TRBV20-1	TRBJ1-1	11	few	.
TGTGCCAGCAGCCAAGCGAATCTAGCGGTTCCCACCGGGGAGCTGTTTTTT	CASSQANLAVPTGELFF	TRBV14	TRBJ2-2	17	.	TRBD2
TGTGCCAGCAGCATGGGACTGGCTGAAGCTTTCTTT	CASSMGLAEAFF	TRBV7-9	TRBJ1-1	12	.	.
TGTGCCAGCAGTTACGGCGCGTTCCAGGGGACAGATACGCAGTATTTT	CASSYGAFQGTDTQYF	TRBV6-6	TRBJ2-3	16	.	.
TGTGCCAGTAGTGGCAGTGGGAACACTGAAGCTTTCTTT	CASSGSGNTEAFF	TRBV19	TRBJ1-1	13	.	.
TGTGCCAGCAGTTTTAATCGCGGGGGGCAGGGTACCACCATATATTTT	CASSFNRGGQGTTIYF	TRBV28	TRBJ1-3	16	.	.
TGTGCCAGCAGCTTAGTCGGGGGGCGATGGGGTGAGCAGTACTTC	CASSLVGGRWGEQYF	TRBV7-2	TRBJ2-7	15	.	.
TGTGCCAGCAGCGTAGTGCCTAGCGGAGGTAGCAATGAGCAGTTCTTC	CASSVVPSGGSNEQFF	TRBV9	TRBJ2-1	16	.	TRBD2
TGTGCCAGCAGCTTAGGGACAGCCCTTGAAGCTTTCTTT	CASSLGTALEAFF	TRBV7-9	TRBJ1-1	13	.	.
TGTGCCAGCAGCTTAGCGTGGACAGGGGACTACGAGCAGTACTTC	CASSLAWTGDYEQYF	TRBV7-2	TRBJ2-7	15	.	TRBD1
TGTGCCAGCAGCGTGACTAGCGGGACCGGCAATGAGCAGTTCTTC	CASSVTSGTGNEQFF	TRBV7-2	TRBJ2-1	15	.	TRBD2
TGTGCCAGCAGTGAGGGACTAGCGGGCTCCTACGAGCAGTACTTC	CASSEGLAGSYEQYF	TRBV6-1	TRBJ2-7	15	few	TRBD2
TGTGCCACCAGTGATGGGGGACTTAACGGCCATGAGCAGTTCTTC	CATSDGGLNGHEQFF	TRBV24-1	TRBJ2-1	15	.	.
TGTGCCAGCAGTGAAAGTTGGTATTGGGACAGGGGAAGTCAGCCCCAGCATTTT	CASSESWYWDRGSQPQHF	TRBV6-4	TRBJ1-5	18	.	TRBD1
TGTGCCAGCATCCCCGGACTAGCGGGTCGATTCTACGAGCAGTACTTC	CASIPGLAGRFYEQYF	TRBV6-2/TRBV6-3	TRBJ2-7	16	few	TRBD2
TGTGCCAGCAGTAGGGGACAGCAAGAGACCCAGTACTTC	CASSRGQQETQYF	TRBV12-3/TRBV12-4	TRBJ2-5	13	.	TRBD1
TGTGCCAGCTACCGGACAGGGAGAAATGAAAAACTGTTTTTT	CASYRTGRNEKLFF	TRBV6-5	TRBJ1-4	14	few	TRBD1
TGTGCCTGCCCGAACAACTACTCTGGAAACACCATATATTTT	CACPNNYSGNTIYF	TRBV30	TRBJ1-3	14	.	.
TGTGCCAGCAGTGCCCGTGGGACTAGCGCATACAATGAGCAGTTCTTC	CASSARGTSAYNEQFF	TRBV6-1	TRBJ2-1	16	.	TRBD2
TGTGCCAGCAGCTCAAGCGGGGTGGGGAATGAGCAGTTCTTC	CASSSSGVGNEQFF	TRBV7-3	TRBJ2-1	14	once	TRBD2
TGTGCCATCAGTCCAACCGGGACTGGGGCTCACGAGCAGTACTTC	CAISPTGTGAHEQYF	TRBV10-3	TRBJ2-7	15	.	.
TGTGCCAGCAGCAATCAGAGCAATCAGCCCCAGCATTTT	CASSNQSNQPQHF	TRBV7-2	TRBJ1-5	13	.	.
TGTGCTAGTGGTTCTCCAGGGGGCAATCAGCCCCAGCATTTT	CASGSPGGNQPQHF	TRBV12-5	TRBJ1-5	14	.	.
TGTGCCAGTAGCGACGTACAGGAGTTCTCTGGGGCCAACGTCCTGACTTTC	CASSDVQEFSGANVLTF	TRBV19	TRBJ2-6	17	.	.